This TCR beta chain was recovered during a study of beta chain features in type 1 diabetes (dated by TCRdb to the late 2010s). Notes on the research overall: Mean age, gender distribution, total cell number and subset yield did not differ between patients and healthy donors. A total of roughly 100 million sorted cells were examined across all samples, and the number of cells per subset was strongly correlated with RNA yield. In the study, TCRB repertoires of sorted circulating CD4+ T cell subsets from recently diagnosed type 1 diabetes patients were compared with those of matched healthy donors. Regulatory and stem cell-like memory subsets were obtained from only 8 patients and about eight healthy donors, while naive and central memory subsets were obtained from all 28 donors.

What the authors observed across the whole study: A moderate but significant shortening of TCRB CDR3 length was observed in type 1 diabetes patients in all four CD4+ subsets. At VDJ recombination sites, patients with type 1 diabetes made fewer insertions and deleted more nucleotides, a pattern implying thymic rearrangement abnormalities. HLA sub-analyses involved small numbers of individuals, so any influence of HLA type on TCRB rearrangement remained unresolved. Shorter templates might have been favored by PCR, but patient and control samples were amplified and corrected together, so both groups would have been affected equally by any skew. Naive, central memory and regulatory TCRB repertoires appeared to be more similar among patients than among healthy donors. Because cDNA rather than genomic DNA was sequenced, highly expressing activated cells could have been over-represented, although no difference in activation and CD3 levels was found between groups.

The entire isolated RNA was reverse transcribed using the High Capacity cDNA Reverse Transcription Kit, and thus expressed TCRB transcripts were sequenced. Deep immunoSEQ sequencing was performed on naive, central memory and regulatory T cell samples, with an average of roughly 3.5 million total reads per sample. After sorted cells were lysed in RLT buffer, RNA was extracted with DNase-treated RNeasy Micro or Mini kits, with the choice depending on cell number. To prevent cross-contamination, every cell subset was processed on its own, while patient and healthy donor samples were processed together. Using the immunoSEQ multiplex PCR, TCRB sequences were amplified from cDNA into 87-bp fragments spanning the CDR3 region. The amplicons were sequenced using the Illumina HiSeq platform. Per the source publication's procedure: Synthetic template baselines were used to correct PCR bias computationally, reads within Hamming distance 2 were collapsed together, and singletons that could not be merged were discarded. Reads were aligned to IMGT to assign V, D and J genes, CDR3 length, and insertions or deletions at six rearrangement sites. Within each subset, clonotype counts were normalized to sorted cell number, after which true diversity and Gini coefficients were computed with the tcR R package. The overlap coefficient, calculated on TCRB nucleotide sequences, was used to quantify repertoire sharing. As a proxy for the pre-selection repertoire, out-of-frame TCRB sequences from naive cells were analyzed. TCRdb holds this immuneACCESS table with in-frame rearrangements only. Some clones are missing; in checked studies, unresolved V genes explain under half, and the rest has no known cause. Clone size and the V and J calls come from that table; the DNA yielded D and trimming. Counted in this sample were about 340,000 clones; 13% of them appeared once. The ten most abundant clones make up nearly 0.015% of the sample.

As concerns this clone: Its antigen remains unidentified. Per-base qualities were not stored, and no clone one base away is much larger.

CDR3 length: 16 amino acids, cysteine to valine. Just the 48-base CDR3 DNA is kept, in frame starting at base 1. CDR1 and CDR2 were assigned from the germline V gene as LGHNA and YSLEER. V and J lose 0 bases and 1 base, and a span of 13 bases separates them. Each donor gave one peripheral blood draw, averaging around 120 mL, which was collected into heparinised tubes. Naive, central memory, regulatory and stem cell-like memory CD4+ T cells were sorted on a BD FACSAria II using a panel including CD45RO, CCR7, CD25, CD127, CD95 and CD27. All sorted populations exceeded 98% purity. PBMCs were isolated immediately by Lymphoprep density gradient centrifugation and stained directly without culture. To minimize batch effects, samples were stained and sorted in pairs, one healthy donor with one patient per experiment.

Material: naive CD4+ T cells from blood. Read against the paper, the sample's cell subset or site label means: true naive CD4+ T cells. The chain joins TRBV4-3 to TRBJ2-7; a weak D assignment points to TRBD2 (5 bases agree). The receptor comes from a woman in her late teens or twenties with type 1 diabetes. The CDR3 region: CASSQEVAEVSYEQYV. The nucleotide sequence is TGCGCCAGCAGCCAAGAAGTGGCGGAGGTGTCCTACGAGCAGTACGTC.